The sequence of this T cell receptor beta chain was determined in a study of cytomegalovirus exposure and HLA in healthy donors. General observations from the study: Rarity characterized most TCR sequences, yet some public TCRs appeared in many donors. High specificity and sensitivity for cytomegalovirus status were reported for the classifier. There were over 150 TCR beta chains listed as cytomegalovirus-associated.

In regard to this clone: Its specificity is not known.

Some clones are missing from TCRdb's copy, which holds only in-frame ones; the method was immunoSEQ multiplex PCR. The sample consists of approximately 210,000 clones, 88% of them appearing once. This CDR3 is 15 amino acids long. The V gene end was trimmed by 4 bases and the J gene end by 2 bases; junction bases not matched to a gene: 6. Germline-derived CDR1 and CDR2 are SGHTA and FQGNSA. This clonotype originated in a woman younger than 30 in good health and CMV-seronegative. The V gene is TRBV7-2, the J gene TRBJ2-7; 9 bases line up with TRBD2. Sequenced: PBMCs. The CDR3 bases are TGTGCCAGCAGCTGGAGCGGGAGGCGTACCTACGAGCAGTACTTC. Protein sequence: CASSWSGRRTYEQYF.